This note documents a single TCR beta chain sequence. The clone's antigen remains unknown. Its ends do not fully match the called genes, so a read error is possible. Each donor gave one peripheral blood draw, about 110 mL on average, collected into heparinised tubes. Naive, central memory, regulatory and stem cell-like memory CD4+ T cells were sorted on a BD FACSAria II using a panel including CD45RO, CCR7, CD25, CD127, CD95 and CD27. A purity above 98% was achieved for all sorted populations. Right away, PBMCs were isolated by Lymphoprep density gradient centrifugation and were stained directly, with no culture step. So that batch effects would be minimized, each experiment stained and sorted samples in pairs, pairing one healthy donor with one patient. The record originates from a study of beta chain features in type 1 diabetes (dated by TCRdb to the late 2010s). Regarding the research as a whole: Mean age, gender distribution, total cell number and subset yield did not differ between patients and healthy donors. A total of just under 110,000,000 sorted cells were examined across all samples, and RNA yield correlated strongly with the number of cells per subset. The study compared TCRB repertoires of sorted circulating CD4+ T cell subsets between recently diagnosed type 1 diabetes patients and matched healthy donors. Regulatory and stem cell-like memory subsets were isolated from only 8 patients and roughly eight healthy donors, whereas naive and central memory subsets came from all 30 or so donors. What the work shows at the level of the full study, not this receptor alone: Only small numbers of individuals were included in the HLA sub-analyses, which left unresolved whether HLA type had any influence on TCRB rearrangement. In all four CD4+ subsets, TCRB CDR3 length was moderately but significantly shorter in type 1 diabetes patients. At VDJ recombination sites, type 1 diabetes patients had fewer insertions and more deleted nucleotides, which implies abnormalities in thymic rearrangement. PCR may preferentially amplify shorter templates, but because patient and control samples were amplified and corrected together, any resulting skew would affect both groups equally. Naive, central memory and regulatory TCRB repertoires appeared more similar among patients than among healthy donors. Sequencing cDNA rather than genomic DNA could over-represent highly expressing activated cells, although activation and CD3 levels did not differ between groups.

The CDR3, cysteine through phenylalanine, is 16 amino acids long. Only the CDR3 region is kept as DNA, spanning 48 bases read in frame from base 1. According to the germline V gene, CDR1 reads MGHDK and CDR2 reads SYGVNS. The entire isolated RNA was reverse transcribed using the High Capacity cDNA Reverse Transcription Kit, and thus expressed TCRB transcripts were sequenced. Naive, central memory and regulatory T cell samples underwent deep immunoSEQ sequencing, averaging around 3.9 million total reads per sample. Sorted cells were lysed in RLT buffer and RNA was extracted with DNase-treated RNeasy Micro or Mini kits, depending on cell number. To prevent cross-contamination, each cell subset was processed individually, whereas patient and healthy donor samples were processed jointly. The immunoSEQ multiplex PCR was used to amplify TCRB sequences from cDNA, generating 87-bp fragments that spanned the CDR3 region. Sequencing of the amplicons was done on the Illumina HiSeq platform. In the authors' own workflow: PCR bias was computationally corrected using synthetic template baselines, reads within Hamming distance 2 were collapsed, and singletons that could not be merged were discarded. Reads were aligned against IMGT so that V, D and J genes, CDR3 length and insertions or deletions at six rearrangement sites could be assigned. Clonotype counts were normalized to sorted cell number within each subset before computing true diversity and Gini coefficients with the tcR R package. The overlap coefficient, calculated on TCRB nucleotide sequences, was used to measure repertoire sharing. The table comes from immuneACCESS by way of TCRdb, which keeps in-frame sequences with V and J called. Part of the clones is missing from these tables; in studies checked, under half for an unresolved V gene and the rest for unknown reasons. Clonal size and the V and J genes are those of that table, whereas D and trimming came from the DNA. The sample profile shows about 210,000 clones; roughly 10% of them were found once. Jointly, the top ten make up approximately 1.5% of the sample.

The rearranged chain carries TRBV25-1 and TRBJ2-5; TRBD2 fits 10 bases in the junction. This TCR was recovered from a man aged 18 to 30 in good health. What was sequenced was central memory CD4+ T cells from blood. For the CDR3, the sequence is CASRESTSGAQETQYF. The DNA sequence is TGTGCCAGCAGGGAATCAACTAGCGGGGCCCAAGAGACCCAGTACTTC.